Listed below are T cell receptor beta chains from one sample, sequenced in a study of cytomegalovirus exposure and HLA in healthy donors. Profiling relied on immunoSEQ multiplex PCR, and the TCRdb table lists in-frame clones only, not all of them. The sample has about 400,000 clones; 86% are singletons. The sample taken for sequencing was PBMCs. Every receptor here comes from a woman aged 18 to 35 in good health and CMV-seronegative. Both conserved end residues are part of each CDR3. Each record gives: D gene, J gene, clone size, V gene, CDR3 length, CDR3 protein, CDR3 DNA. A D gene is named only where the DNA matches it firmly. The size field is filled for only some rows; it gives once, few, many or a size class.

D gene: TRBD1
J gene: TRBJ1-1
clone size: .
V gene: TRBV6-4
CDR3 length: 19
CDR3 protein: CASIVSRQGVIRDGREAFF
CDR3 DNA: TGTGCCAGCATAGTATCCCGACAGGGCGTGATACGGGACGGTCGTGAAGCTTTCTTT

D gene: TRBD2
J gene: TRBJ2-7
clone size: .
V gene: TRBV28
CDR3 length: 15
CDR3 protein: CASNVASGGSYEQYF
CDR3 DNA: TGTGCCAGCAATGTCGCTAGCGGGGGCTCCTACGAGCAGTACTTC

D gene: .
J gene: TRBJ2-7
clone size: .
V gene: TRBV2
CDR3 length: 15
CDR3 protein: CASSDGLGGSYEQYF
CDR3 DNA: TGTGCCAGCAGTGATGGTCTGGGGGGATCCTACGAGCAGTACTTC

D gene: TRBD2
J gene: TRBJ2-1
clone size: .
V gene: TRBV9
CDR3 length: 16
CDR3 protein: CASSVEASGRSPGQFF
CDR3 DNA: TGTGCCAGCAGCGTAGAAGCCAGCGGGAGGAGTCCAGGGCAGTTCTTC

D gene: TRBD1
J gene: TRBJ1-2
clone size: few
V gene: TRBV18
CDR3 length: 13
CDR3 protein: CASSQTGDYGYTF
CDR3 DNA: TGTGCCAGCTCACAAACAGGGGATTATGGCTACACCTTC

D gene: TRBD2
J gene: TRBJ2-2
clone size: once
V gene: TRBV2
CDR3 length: 16
CDR3 protein: CASSRGSGGSTGELFF
CDR3 DNA: TGTGCCAGCAGCCGGGGTTCGGGGGGTAGCACCGGGGAGCTGTTTTTT

D gene: TRBD1
J gene: TRBJ1-5
clone size: .
V gene: TRBV28
CDR3 length: 15
CDR3 protein: CASTLPRGQNQPQHF
CDR3 DNA: TGTGCCAGCACCCTCCCCCGGGGACAGAATCAGCCCCAGCATTTT

D gene: TRBD1
J gene: TRBJ2-2
clone size: .
V gene: TRBV7-6
CDR3 length: 15
CDR3 protein: CASSRDRSNTGELFF
CDR3 DNA: TGTGCCAGCAGTCGGGACAGGTCGAACACCGGGGAGCTGTTTTTT

D gene: TRBD1
J gene: TRBJ2-5
clone size: .
V gene: TRBV30
CDR3 length: 14
CDR3 protein: CAWSLGQGVETQYF
CDR3 DNA: TGTGCCTGGAGTCTAGGACAGGGGGTAGAGACCCAGTACTTC

D gene: .
J gene: TRBJ1-1
clone size: .
V gene: TRBV7-9
CDR3 length: 15
CDR3 protein: CASSLEGAGVTEAFF
CDR3 DNA: TGTGCCAGCAGCTTAGAAGGGGCAGGGGTGACTGAAGCTTTCTTT

D gene: TRBD2
J gene: TRBJ2-1
clone size: .
V gene: TRBV11-2
CDR3 length: 16
CDR3 protein: CASSLLAGGKDNEQFF
CDR3 DNA: TGTGCCAGCAGCTTGCTAGCGGGAGGGAAAGACAATGAGCAGTTCTTC

D gene: TRBD2
J gene: TRBJ2-1
clone size: once
V gene: TRBV29-1
CDR3 length: 14
CDR3 protein: CSVLLALAYNEQFF
CDR3 DNA: TGCAGCGTTTTACTAGCGTTAGCCTACAATGAGCAGTTCTTC

D gene: TRBD2
J gene: TRBJ2-4
clone size: .
V gene: TRBV19
CDR3 length: 20
CDR3 protein: CASSPYRTSEWMIAKNIQYF
CDR3 DNA: TGTGCCAGTAGTCCCTACCGGACTAGCGAATGGATGATAGCCAAAAACATTCAGTACTTC

D gene: TRBD2
J gene: TRBJ2-1
clone size: .
V gene: TRBV5-1
CDR3 length: 19
CDR3 protein: CASSSAGTSGRSSYNEQFF
CDR3 DNA: TGCGCCAGCAGCTCAGCCGGGACTAGCGGGAGGAGCTCCTACAATGAGCAGTTCTTC

D gene: .
J gene: TRBJ1-5
clone size: once
V gene: TRBV6-1
CDR3 length: 13
CDR3 protein: CASSADRNQPQHF
CDR3 DNA: TGTGCCAGCAGCGCAGACAGAAATCAGCCCCAGCATTTT

D gene: .
J gene: TRBJ1-1
clone size: .
V gene: TRBV7-9
CDR3 length: 13
CDR3 protein: CASTQSVGTEAFF
CDR3 DNA: TGTGCCAGCACACAGAGTGTGGGCACTGAAGCTTTCTTT

D gene: .
J gene: TRBJ1-2
clone size: .
V gene: TRBV28
CDR3 length: 13
CDR3 protein: CASSGYGYYGYTF
CDR3 DNA: TGTGCCAGCTCGGGGTACGGTTACTATGGCTACACCTTC

D gene: .
J gene: TRBJ1-2
clone size: .
V gene: TRBV6-5
CDR3 length: 14
CDR3 protein: CASSLTGGDYGYTF
CDR3 DNA: TGTGCCAGCAGCCTAACGGGGGGCGATTATGGCTACACCTTC

D gene: .
J gene: TRBJ2-1
clone size: .
V gene: TRBV5-1
CDR3 length: 14
CDR3 protein: CASSLGQAYNEQFF
CDR3 DNA: TGCGCCAGCAGCTTGGGCCAGGCCTACAATGAGCAGTTCTTC

D gene: TRBD1
J gene: TRBJ1-1
clone size: .
V gene: TRBV27
CDR3 length: 16
CDR3 protein: CASSLHETGPHTEAFF
CDR3 DNA: TGTGCCAGCAGTTTACACGAGACAGGGCCGCACACTGAAGCTTTCTTT

D gene: .
J gene: TRBJ1-1
clone size: .
V gene: TRBV28
CDR3 length: 15
CDR3 protein: CASSAWGQGNTEAFF
CDR3 DNA: TGTGCCAGCAGTGCCTGGGGCCAGGGGAACACTGAAGCTTTCTTT

D gene: .
J gene: TRBJ2-2
clone size: once
V gene: TRBV2
CDR3 length: 14
CDR3 protein: CAPRRAVNTGELFF
CDR3 DNA: TGTGCCCCCAGGAGGGCGGTGAACACCGGGGAGCTGTTTTTT

D gene: .
J gene: TRBJ2-1
clone size: .
V gene: TRBV5-1
CDR3 length: 14
CDR3 protein: CASSLASFYNEQFF
CDR3 DNA: TGCGCCAGCAGCTTGGCCTCGTTCTACAATGAGCAGTTCTTC

D gene: TRBD1
J gene: TRBJ1-2
clone size: .
V gene: TRBV27
CDR3 length: 15
CDR3 protein: CASSPPGQGLYGYTF
CDR3 DNA: TGTGCCAGCAGCCCCCCGGGACAGGGGTTATATGGCTACACCTTC

D gene: .
J gene: TRBJ1-1
clone size: .
V gene: TRBV15
CDR3 length: 17
CDR3 protein: CATREGSRSATYLEAFF
CDR3 DNA: TGTGCCACCCGGGAGGGTTCTCGGTCCGCCACCTACTTGGAAGCTTTCTTT

D gene: TRBD2
J gene: TRBJ2-7
clone size: once
V gene: TRBV29-1
CDR3 length: 15
CDR3 protein: CSVGQGLAASYEQYF
CDR3 DNA: TGCAGCGTTGGGCAGGGACTAGCGGCTTCCTACGAGCAGTACTTC

D gene: .
J gene: TRBJ1-1
clone size: .
V gene: TRBV4-1
CDR3 length: 16
CDR3 protein: CASSQDLSRVNTEAFF
CDR3 DNA: TGCGCCAGCAGCCAAGATTTATCCCGGGTGAACACTGAAGCTTTCTTT

D gene: .
J gene: TRBJ1-4
clone size: .
V gene: TRBV6-5
CDR3 length: 14
CDR3 protein: CASSYGQVNEKLFF
CDR3 DNA: TGTGCCAGCAGTTACGGGCAGGTTAATGAAAAACTGTTTTTT

D gene: TRBD1
J gene: TRBJ2-7
clone size: few
V gene: TRBV6-5
CDR3 length: 14
CDR3 protein: CASRQGSSSYEQYF
CDR3 DNA: TGTGCCAGCAGACAGGGGAGCAGCTCCTACGAGCAGTACTTC

D gene: TRBD2
J gene: TRBJ2-7
clone size: .
V gene: TRBV11-2
CDR3 length: 19
CDR3 protein: CASSLFLPGLYQLDYEQYF
CDR3 DNA: TGTGCCAGCAGCTTATTTCTTCCGGGACTATACCAACTAGACTACGAGCAGTACTTC

D gene: TRBD1
J gene: TRBJ2-3
clone size: .
V gene: TRBV9
CDR3 length: 15
CDR3 protein: CASSVDRGLGDTQYF
CDR3 DNA: TGTGCCAGCAGCGTAGATAGGGGGCTGGGGGATACGCAGTATTTT

D gene: .
J gene: TRBJ2-7
clone size: .
V gene: TRBV6-5
CDR3 length: 14
CDR3 protein: CASSYKTRAGKQYF
CDR3 DNA: TGTGCCAGCAGTTACAAGACGCGGGCGGGCAAGCAGTACTTC

D gene: TRBD2
J gene: TRBJ2-5
clone size: .
V gene: TRBV7-2
CDR3 length: 18
CDR3 protein: CASSGLGTSGRIQETQYF
CDR3 DNA: TGTGCCAGCAGCGGCCTAGGGACTAGCGGGAGGATACAAGAGACCCAGTACTTC

D gene: TRBD2
J gene: TRBJ2-3
clone size: .
V gene: TRBV13
CDR3 length: 17
CDR3 protein: CASSFPAGEAYTDTQYF
CDR3 DNA: TGTGCCAGCAGCTTCCCAGCGGGAGAGGCTTATACAGATACGCAGTATTTT

D gene: TRBD1
J gene: TRBJ2-1
clone size: .
V gene: TRBV15
CDR3 length: 13
CDR3 protein: CATSRQGAREQFF
CDR3 DNA: TGTGCCACCAGCAGACAGGGGGCAAGAGAGCAGTTCTTC

D gene: TRBD1
J gene: TRBJ1-5
clone size: once
V gene: TRBV27
CDR3 length: 15
CDR3 protein: CASSAGTGGRQPQHF
CDR3 DNA: TGTGCCAGCAGTGCCGGGACAGGAGGGCGCCAGCCCCAGCATTTT

D gene: .
J gene: TRBJ2-3
clone size: .
V gene: TRBV7-9
CDR3 length: 14
CDR3 protein: CASSLGQHTDTQYF
CDR3 DNA: TGTGCCAGCAGCCTAGGACAGCACACAGATACGCAGTATTTT

D gene: TRBD2
J gene: TRBJ2-1
clone size: .
V gene: TRBV28
CDR3 length: 15
CDR3 protein: CAIHPGTSNYNEQFF
CDR3 DNA: TGTGCCATCCACCCCGGGACTAGCAACTACAATGAGCAGTTCTTC

D gene: .
J gene: TRBJ1-1
clone size: .
V gene: TRBV27
CDR3 length: 14
CDR3 protein: CASRENRVDTEAFF
CDR3 DNA: TGTGCCAGCAGAGAGAACAGGGTTGACACTGAAGCTTTCTTT

D gene: .
J gene: TRBJ1-1
clone size: .
V gene: TRBV5-4
CDR3 length: 14
CDR3 protein: CASSLYGVETEAFF
CDR3 DNA: TGTGCCAGCAGCTTATACGGGGTAGAGACTGAAGCTTTCTTT

D gene: TRBD1
J gene: TRBJ1-4
clone size: .
V gene: TRBV6-1
CDR3 length: 13
CDR3 protein: CASSQGAGEKLFF
CDR3 DNA: TGTGCCAGCAGTCAGGGGGCTGGTGAAAAACTGTTTTTT

D gene: TRBD2
J gene: TRBJ2-7
clone size: .
V gene: TRBV28
CDR3 length: 18
CDR3 protein: CASSLFTILAGGPYEQYF
CDR3 DNA: TGTGCCAGCAGTTTATTCACAATCTTAGCGGGAGGGCCTTACGAGCAGTACTTC

D gene: .
J gene: TRBJ1-2
clone size: .
V gene: TRBV5-4
CDR3 length: 11
CDR3 protein: CASSFGSGYTF
CDR3 DNA: TGTGCCAGCAGCTTCGGGAGTGGCTACACCTTC

D gene: .
J gene: TRBJ1-5
clone size: .
V gene: TRBV28
CDR3 length: 13
CDR3 protein: CASSYGPSQPQHF
CDR3 DNA: TGTGCCAGCAGTTATGGCCCAAGTCAGCCCCAGCATTTT

D gene: TRBD1
J gene: TRBJ2-5
clone size: .
V gene: TRBV4-1
CDR3 length: 14
CDR3 protein: CASSQVGQRETQYF
CDR3 DNA: TGCGCCAGCAGCCAAGTGGGACAGCGAGAGACCCAGTACTTC

D gene: TRBD2
J gene: TRBJ2-5
clone size: .
V gene: TRBV27
CDR3 length: 13
CDR3 protein: CASSLWGGETQYF
CDR3 DNA: TGTGCCAGCAGTTTATGGGGGGGAGAGACCCAGTACTTC

D gene: .
J gene: TRBJ2-7
clone size: few
V gene: TRBV4-2
CDR3 length: 14
CDR3 protein: CASSQETRTHEQYF
CDR3 DNA: TGTGCCAGCAGCCAGGAGACTAGGACGCACGAGCAGTACTTC

D gene: TRBD1
J gene: TRBJ2-2
clone size: few
V gene: TRBV2
CDR3 length: 15
CDR3 protein: CASRSQGARTGELFF
CDR3 DNA: TGTGCCAGCCGATCGCAGGGGGCTCGGACCGGGGAGCTGTTTTTT

D gene: .
J gene: TRBJ2-3
clone size: .
V gene: TRBV2
CDR3 length: 15
CDR3 protein: CASSEVGATTDTQYF
CDR3 DNA: TGTGCCAGCAGTGAAGTGGGGGCCACTACAGATACGCAGTATTTT

D gene: .
J gene: TRBJ1-3
clone size: .
V gene: TRBV28
CDR3 length: 16
CDR3 protein: CASSSHFGRAGNTIYF
CDR3 DNA: TGTGCCAGCAGTTCGCACTTTGGGAGGGCTGGAAACACCATATATTTT

D gene: .
J gene: TRBJ1-5
clone size: .
V gene: TRBV6-6
CDR3 length: 12
CDR3 protein: CASRGPSQPQHF
CDR3 DNA: TGTGCCAGCAGGGGGCCCAGTCAGCCCCAGCATTTT

D gene: TRBD1
J gene: TRBJ2-7
clone size: .
V gene: TRBV28
CDR3 length: 12
CDR3 protein: CASKGQLYEQYF
CDR3 DNA: TGTGCCAGCAAGGGACAGCTCTACGAGCAGTACTTC

D gene: .
J gene: TRBJ2-2
clone size: .
V gene: TRBV4-1
CDR3 length: 17
CDR3 protein: CASSQRIITSRAGELFF
CDR3 DNA: TGCGCCAGCAGCCAACGGATAATTACAAGTCGGGCCGGGGAGCTGTTTTTT

D gene: .
J gene: TRBJ1-2
clone size: .
V gene: TRBV4-1
CDR3 length: 17
CDR3 protein: CASSQEGRGPFNYGYTF
CDR3 DNA: TGCGCCAGCAGCCAAGAAGGCAGGGGCCCTTTTAACTATGGCTACACCTTC

D gene: TRBD2
J gene: TRBJ2-1
clone size: few
V gene: TRBV18
CDR3 length: 17
CDR3 protein: CASSSTTSGSSYNEQFF
CDR3 DNA: TGTGCCAGCTCGTCAACCACTAGCGGGAGTTCCTACAATGAGCAGTTCTTC